The 31 T cell receptor beta chains below come from one sample, sequenced in a study of beta chain features in type 1 diabetes. Expressed TCRB transcripts got sequenced, as all isolated RNA was reverse transcribed. Profiling relied on immunoSEQ multiplex PCR, and the TCRdb table lists in-frame clones only, not all of them. The sample yields 130,000 to 150,000 clones, roughly 50% seen once. The sequenced sample was Tregs from blood. The source is a man between 18 and 29 years old in good health.

This rearrangement joins TRBV4-3 to TRBJ1-6, with D perhaps TRBD1 (6 bases). The CDR3 has 17 amino acids. Deletions cut 3 bases from V and 0 bases from J, with 12 bases between. Per germline, CDR1 LGHNA and CDR2 YSLEER. The CDR3 reads CASSQGQGSSYNSPLHF. CDR3 in DNA: TGCGCCAGCAGCCAGGGCCAGGGGAGCTCCTATAATTCACCCCTCCACTTT.

The genes are TRBV28 and TRBJ2-2; 7 positions agree with TRBD2. The germline V gene encodes CDR1 MDHEN and CDR2 SYDVKM. The CDR3 is made up of 16 amino acids. With V trimmed by 0 bases and J by 7 bases, 8 bases remained unmatched. Written as DNA, the CDR3 is TGTGCCAGCAGTTTATGGACGGCGGGAGCGGACGGGGAGCTGTTTTTT. Protein: CASSLWTAGADGELFF.

The chain joins TRBV25-1 to TRBJ1-1, with 8 nucleotides matching TRBD1. This CDR3 region has 12 residues. J lost 6 bases, V lost 8 bases, and 5 bases had no gene match. CDR1 and CDR2 from the germline V gene are MGHDK and SYGVNS. The CDR3 is CASAGQGAEAFF. CDR3 bases: TGTGCCAGCGCTGGACAGGGCGCTGAAGCTTTCTTT.

The gene calls are TRBV6-6 and TRBJ2-7, with D possibly being TRBD1 (6 bases). V lost 5 bases to trimming and J lost 4 bases, with 15 bases between them. Germline loops: CDR1 MNHNY, CDR2 SVGAGI (reference sequence). The CDR3 sequence is 14 residues long. The CDR3 sequence: CASSTVGGPYEQYF. CDR3 nucleotide sequence: TGTGCCAGCAGTACCGTTGGGGGCCCTTACGAGCAGTACTTC.

This chain links TRBV5-1 with TRBJ1-3, with 8 nucleotides matching TRBD1. The CDR3 has 15 residues. The germline V gene has CDR1 SGHRS and CDR2 YFSETQ. The ends lost 1 base at V and 1 base at J; junction bases unmatched: 1. The CDR3 sequence: CASSLQGASGNTIYF. For the CDR3, the DNA is TGCGCCAGCAGCTTGCAGGGGGCGTCTGGAAACACCATATATTTT. The full variable domain, with the rest looked up from reference TRBV5-1 and TRBJ1-3, is KAGVTQTPRYLIKTRGQQVTLSCSPISGHRSVSWYQQTPGQGLQFLFEYFSETQRNKGNFPGRFSGRQFSNSRSEMNVSTLELGDSALYLCASSLQGASGNTIYFGEGSWLTVV.

The V and J genes are TRBV7-9 and TRBJ1-2; no firm D call. From germline, CDR1 is SEHNR and CDR2 FQNEAQ (reference sequence). Deletions cut 5 bases from V and 2 bases from J, with 12 bases between. The length of the CDR3 is 14 residues. CDR3 residues: CASSRREYNYGYTF. The CDR3 DNA reads as TGTGCCAGCAGCCGGCGGGAGTACAACTATGGCTACACCTTC.

This clone was detected a few times. The CDR3 here is CASSPGGRRGFSNTEAFF. The CDR3 DNA sequence: TGTGCCAGCAGTCCAGGGGGCAGACGAGGATTTTCGAACACTGAAGCTTTCTTT. The chain is built from TRBV11-1 and TRBJ1-1, with 8 bases fitting TRBD1. Germline assignment: CDR1 SGHAT and CDR2 FQDESV (reference sequence). There are 18 residues in the CDR3. V was pared by 6 bases and J by 1 base, with 16 bases of the junction left unmatched.

The chain is built from TRBV10-3 and TRBJ1-1, with TRBD1 matching over 10 bases. The CDR3 sequence is 15 residues long. CDR1 and CDR2 (germline): ENHRY, SYGVKD. J lost 4 bases, V lost 6 bases, and 8 bases had no gene match. The CDR3 nucleotides read TGTGCCATCAGCCTCGACCGGGACAGGGGCACTGAAGCTTTCTTT. Translated: CAISLDRDRGTEAFF.

This clone was seen a handful of times. This sequence joins TRBV7-9 and TRBJ2-1; 12 bases align to TRBD2. This CDR3 has 15 residues. Per the germline V gene, CDR1 is SEHNR and CDR2 is FQNEAQ (reference sequence). The junction had 5 bases not matched to a gene; V was cut back by 1 base and J by 10 bases. For the CDR3, the DNA is TGTGCCAGCAGCTTAGAGCTAGCGGGAGGGCGGGAGCAGTTCTTC. It codes for CASSLELAGGREQFF.

The V gene is TRBV29-1, the J gene TRBJ2-1; 7 bases agree with TRBD1. V was pared by 5 bases and J by 2 bases, with 12 bases of the junction left unmatched. Looked up from germline, CDR1 is SQVTM and CDR2 is ANQGSEA. The CDR3 runs to 16 residues. CDR3 DNA: TGCAGCGTTTGGGCCTCAAGGGGGCGGGCCTACAATGAGCAGTTCTTC. Translating gives CSVWASRGRAYNEQFF.

This clone was counted only a few times. V and J are TRBV4-2 and TRBJ2-3, with D possibly being TRBD2 (6 bases). Germline assignment: CDR1 LGHNA and CDR2 YNFKEQ. V was pared by 3 bases and J by 1 base, with 8 bases between. The CDR3 is made up of 14 amino acids. In DNA form, the CDR3 reads TGTGCCAGCAGCCAGGACTACCGCACAGATACGCAGTATTTT. It encodes CASSQDYRTDTQYF.

The table lists this clone with a few counts. At one end the junction does not follow the germline gene, possibly because of a read error. The chain has TRBV29-1 and TRBJ2-3; 9 bases line up with TRBD1. The CDR3 extends over 11 amino acids. Germline values: CDR1 SQVTM, CDR2 ANQGSEA. The CDR3 is CSAGRRDRESF. CDR3 DNA: TGCAGCGCTGGTCGCCGGGACAGGGAATCTTTT.

The chain recombines TRBV5-4 with TRBJ1-2; TRBD1 matches at 7 bases. CDR3 length: 17 amino acids. Per the germline V gene, CDR1 is SGHNT and CDR2 is YYREEE (reference sequence). V lost 0 bases and J lost 2; bases outside the gene matches: 10. CDR3 amino acids: CASSLVGGFGPNYGYTF. As DNA, the CDR3 is TGTGCCAGCAGCTTGGTAGGGGGCTTTGGGCCAAACTATGGCTACACCTTC.

This clone has only a few counts. This chain links TRBV9 with TRBJ2-5, with 7 bases aligning to TRBD2. CDR1 SGDLS and CDR2 YYNGEE come from the germline V gene. This CDR3 spans 17 amino acids. V lost 4 bases, J lost 2 bases, and 14 bases stayed unmatched. As DNA, the CDR3 is TGTGCCAGCAGCATGGGGAGGGGAGGGACCACTCAAGAGACCCAGTACTTC. Translated, it gives CASSMGRGGTTQETQYF. Variable domain in full (rest from reference TRBV9 and TRBJ2-5): DSGVTQTPKHLITATGQRVTLRCSPRSGDLSVYWYQQSLDQGLQFLIQYYNGEERAKGNILERFSAQQFPDLHSELNLSSLELGDSALYFCASSMGRGGTTQETQYFGPGTRLLVL.

The genes are TRBV29-1 and TRBJ2-5; 10 bases fit TRBD2. This CDR3 has 14 amino acids. Trimming cost V 6 bases and J 5 bases; bases outside gene matches: 9. Per the germline V gene, CDR1 is SQVTM and CDR2 is ANQGSEA. Written as DNA, the CDR3 is TGCAGCGTCCCAAGCGGGGGGGCAGGGGAGACCCAGTACTTC. This codes for CSVPSGGAGETQYF.

The CDR3 reads CASSFRRAFTEAFF. For the CDR3, the DNA is TGTGCCAGCAGCTTCCGGAGGGCTTTTACTGAAGCTTTCTTT. This chain connects TRBV11-2 to TRBJ1-1; no clear D gene. The CDR3 contains 14 residues. V was pared by 3 bases and J by 5 bases, with 13 bases between. CDR1 and CDR2 from the germline V gene are SGHAT and FQNNGV. The full variable domain, with the rest looked up from reference TRBV11-2 and TRBJ1-1, is EAGVAQSPRYKIIEKRQSVAFWCNPISGHATLYWYQQILGQGPKLLIQFQNNGVVDDSQLPKDRFSAERLKGVDSTLKIQPAKLEDSAVYLCASSFRRAFTEAFFGQGTRLTVV.

CDR3 nucleotide sequence: TGTGCCAGCAGCTTACAGGGGGCCGATCAGCCCCAGCATTTT. Its translation: CASSLQGADQPQHF. J is TRBJ1-5 and V is TRBV7-9, with 8 bases lining up with TRBD1. The CDR3 length is 14 residues. Germline CDR1 is SEHNR and CDR2 is FQNEAQ (reference sequence). V trimming: 2 bases; J trimming: 5 bases; junction bases outside the gene matches: 2.

This clone came up once. This chain links TRBV27 with TRBJ1-1; 11 bases are a match to TRBD1. Germline trimming cut 6 bases from V and 4 bases from J; bases unmatched to any gene: 7. This CDR3 region has 15 residues. CDR1 is MNHEY and CDR2 is SMNVEV in the germline V gene (reference sequence). The DNA of the CDR3 is TGTGCCAGCAGACTTTGGGGACAGGGGGGCACTGAAGCTTTCTTT. The encoded protein is CASRLWGQGGTEAFF.

This clone was picked up a small number of times. The chain is built from TRBV19 and TRBJ2-5; tentatively, D is TRBD1 (5 bases). CDR3 length equals 12 residues. V shed 4 bases and J shed 6 bases, with 9 bases lying between them. The V gene's germline CDR1 is LNHDA and CDR2 SQIVND (reference sequence). CDR3 DNA: TGTGCCAGTAGTACCAGGGCAAAGACCCAGTACTTC. It codes for CASSTRAKTQYF.

The gene calls are TRBV7-3 and TRBJ2-5; D possibly corresponds to TRBD1 (6 bases). The CDR3 has 15 residues. CDR1 is SGHTA and CDR2 is FQGTGA in the germline V gene. V lost 5 bases to trimming and J lost 5 bases, with 18 bases between them. The CDR3 loop reads CASSEGGNDGETQYF. Written as DNA, the CDR3 is TGTGCCAGCAGCGAAGGGGGAAATGACGGTGAGACCCAGTACTTC. The full variable domain, with the rest looked up from reference TRBV7-3 and TRBJ2-5, is GAGVSQTPSNKVTEKGKYVELRCDPISGHTALYWYRQSLGQGPEFLIYFQGTGAADDSGLPNDRFFAVRPEGSVSTLKIQRTERGDSAVYLCASSEGGNDGETQYFGPGTRLLVL.

This clone has a handful of counts. The chain is built from TRBV7-9 and TRBJ2-5, with D possibly TRBD1 on 6 matching bases. This CDR3 spans 14 amino acids. V lost 5 bases to trimming and J lost 2 bases, with 12 bases between them. Germline values: CDR1 SEHNR, CDR2 FQNEAQ (reference sequence). CDR3 bases: TGTGCCAGCAGCCTCAACAGGGATCAAGAGACCCAGTACTTC. Amino acids: CASSLNRDQETQYF.

The chain combines TRBV5-4 with TRBJ1-4; 7 nucleotides line up with TRBD1. CDR1 is SGHNT, CDR2 YYREEE, per germline (reference sequence). The J segment lost 2 bases and the V segment lost 2 bases, leaving 0 bases of the junction unmatched. This CDR3 is 14 amino acids long. Here the CDR3 DNA reads TGTGCCAGCAGCTTCAGGGGGACTAATGAAAAACTGTTTTTT. Translated: CASSFRGTNEKLFF. Full variable domain (remainder filled in from reference TRBV5-4 and TRBJ1-4): ETGVTQSPTHLIKTRGQQVTLRCSSQSGHNTVSWYQQALGQGPQFIFQYYREEENGRGNFPPRFSGLQFPNYSSELNVNALELDDSALYLCASSFRGTNEKLFFGSGTQLSVL.

CDR3 sequence: CASSQAVADTQYF. The CDR3 region has the DNA TGCGCCAGCAGCCAGGCCGTTGCAGATACGCAGTATTTT. The V and J genes are TRBV4-1 and TRBJ2-3, with D uncertain. The CDR3 covers 13 residues. The germline V gene has CDR1 MGHRA and CDR2 YSYEKL. The ends were cut back, 3 bases at V and 4 bases at J, with 8 bases in the middle.

V is TRBV7-9 and J is TRBJ1-2, with D tentatively TRBD1 (6 bases). The CDR3 runs 14 residues. Germline loops: CDR1 SEHNR, CDR2 FQNEAQ (reference sequence). V lost 3 bases and J 5 bases, leaving 13 bases between the germline ends. The CDR3 region has the DNA TGTGCCAGCAGCTTCGCGGGGGCAGGGTATGGCTACACCTTC. Protein: CASSFAGAGYGYTF.

This sequence joins TRBV5-1 and TRBJ2-1; no clear D. This CDR3 is 12 amino acids long. Between the trimmed V and J ends, which lost 2 bases and 12 bases, there was a span of 12 bases. Germline CDR1 reads SGHRS; CDR2 reads YFSETQ. The chain's CDR3 is CASSLHQKRQFF. CDR3 nucleotide sequence: TGCGCCAGCAGCTTACACCAGAAGCGGCAGTTCTTC.

The V gene is TRBV12-2, the J gene TRBJ1-1. TRBV12-2 is an annotated pseudogene. This CDR3 has 14 residues. CDR3 nucleotide sequence: TGTGCAAGTCGCTTAGTTCGAGGAAACACTGAAGCTTTCTTT. Amino acids: CASRLVRGNTEAFF.

This clone was found once. The rearrangement joins TRBV18 to TRBJ2-7, with D perhaps matching TRBD1 (6 bases). The CDR3 length is 15 residues. Germline values: CDR1 KGHSH, CDR2 LQKENI. Trimming stripped 3 bases from V and 0 bases from J, with 12 bases between. CDR3 in amino acids: CASSPRQDSSYEQYF. CDR3 nucleotides: TGTGCCAGCTCACCCCGACAGGATAGCTCCTACGAGCAGTACTTC.

The chain is built from TRBV18 and TRBJ2-1; 7 nucleotides agree with TRBD2. The CDR3 totals 15 residues. The V segment lost 2 bases and the J segment 4 bases; nucleotides outside the gene matches: 5. Germline V gives CDR1 KGHSH, CDR2 LQKENI. In nucleotides, the CDR3 is TGTGCCAGCTCACCAGGGACGGGAGGTTACAATGAGCAGTTCTTC. This encodes CASSPGTGGYNEQFF. Full variable domain (rest looked up from reference TRBV18 and TRBJ2-1): NAGVMQNPRHLVRRRGQEARLRCSPMKGHSHVYWYRQLPEEGLKFMVYLQKENIIDESGMPKERFSAEFPKEGPSILRIQQVVRGDSAAYFCASSPGTGGYNEQFFGPGTRLTVL.

This clone was seen a few times. The chain carries TRBV5-1 and TRBJ2-7; 8 bases map to TRBD1. Trimming at V came to 4 bases and at J to 0 bases, leaving 6 bases not matched to a gene. Germline loops: CDR1 SGHRS, CDR2 YFSETQ. The CDR3 has 15 residues. The chain's CDR3 is CASSKGQASSYEQYF. The CDR3 DNA reads TGCGCCAGCAGCAAGGGACAGGCAAGCTCCTACGAGCAGTACTTC. The full variable domain, with the rest looked up from reference TRBV5-1 and TRBJ2-7, is KAGVTQTPRYLIKTRGQQVTLSCSPISGHRSVSWYQQTPGQGLQFLFEYFSETQRNKGNFPGRFSGRQFSNSRSEMNVSTLELGDSALYLCASSKGQASSYEQYFGPGTRLTVT.

V and J are TRBV28 and TRBJ2-7; 11 bases map to TRBD2. This CDR3 region has 15 residues. Per the germline V gene, CDR1 is MDHEN and CDR2 is SYDVKM. The V gene end was trimmed by 6 bases and the J gene end by 2 bases; junction bases not matched to a gene: 6. The CDR3 coding sequence is TGTGCCAGCAGATACATAGCGGGAGGGCCCTACGAGCAGTACTTC. Its protein is CASRYIAGGPYEQYF.

The gene calls are TRBV6-1 and TRBJ2-3; D is perhaps TRBD1 (6 bases). Trimming removed 8 bases at V and 0 bases at J, with 12 bases between. Per germline, CDR1 MNHNS and CDR2 SASEGT. This CDR3 spans 14 amino acids. The CDR3 DNA sequence: TGTGCCAGCCGGGACATCGGAAGCACAGATACGCAGTATTTT. Protein product: CASRDIGSTDTQYF.